This T cell receptor (beta chain) came from a study of monozygotic twins with inflammatory bowel disease. Broader study findings: None of the different T cell subtypes could be distinguished from one another. Comparison of concordant versus discordant twins revealed no difference in repertoire similarity, possibly due to limited power.

Two nested PCRs, run for roughly 16 and 10 cycles, were applied to TCRalpha and TCRbeta cDNA. Reanalyzing the 5' RACE reads, TCRdb keeps one entry per CDR3 protein, without DNA. Recorded for this sample: some 130,000 distinct CDR3 sequences. Points on this clonotype: As yet, its antigen is unknown.

Sequences were obtained from blood. This receptor was obtained from a human donor with ulcerative colitis or Crohn's disease, or a healthy co-twin of an affected twin (not recorded which).

This chain's CDR3 is CASSFGGTGELFF. The V and J genes are TRBV12-3 or TRBV12-4 and TRBJ2-2. This CDR3 has 13 amino acids.